The 12 T cell receptor beta chains below all came from one sample that was sequenced in a study of blood T cell repertoires in COVID-19. Sequencing was performed with immunoSEQ multiplex PCR; in TCRdb, only in-frame clones are kept and a portion is missing. The sample shows approximately 120,000 clones, 75% to 90% of them seen only once. What was sequenced was peripheral blood. These TCRs come from a woman older than 75 with COVID-19, enrolled during active disease.

The V call is TRBV10-3, the J call TRBJ2-7; D may be TRBD2 (5 bases). The germline gives CDR1 ENHRY, CDR2 SYGVKD. The ends were cut back, 6 bases at V and 5 bases at J, with 8 bases in the middle. CDR3 size: 11 residues. CDR3 sequence reads: CAIRSGNEQYF. The CDR3 DNA is TGTGCCATCAGGTCGGGAAACGAGCAGTACTTC.

This chain uses TRBV15 with TRBJ2-1, with TRBD2 matching 12 bases. The V gene end was trimmed by 1 base and the J gene end by 6 bases; junction bases not matched to a gene: 10. The germline V gene encodes CDR1 LNHNV and CDR2 YYDKDF (reference sequence). The CDR3 contains 18 residues. The CDR3 DNA reads TGTGCCACCAGCAGAGGGACTAGCGGGACCCGACGCGGCAATGAGCAGTTCTTC. Translating it yields CATSRGTSGTRRGNEQFF.

DNA of the CDR3: TGTGCCAGCAGTCTAGGGACAGGAGTCAATAGCCTAGCCAAAAACATTCAGTACTTC. Translation: CASSLGTGVNSLAKNIQYF. V gene TRBV6-6 combines with J gene TRBJ2-4; TRBD1 aligns across 8 bases. The germline CDR1 and CDR2 sequences are MNHNY and SVGAGI (reference sequence). CDR3 length: 19 residues. V was pared by 5 bases and J by 0 bases, with 15 bases of the junction left unmatched.

The rearrangement links TRBV5-6 to TRBJ1-3, with TRBD1 as a possible D gene (6 bases). V was cut by 1 base and J by 4 bases, with 12 bases left in between. Germline values: CDR1 SGHDT, CDR2 YYEEEE. The CDR3 is 15 amino acids. The CDR3 region is CASSLRGLGGNTIYF. The DNA for the CDR3 is TGTGCCAGCAGCTTGAGGGGGTTGGGCGGAAACACCATATATTTT.

This clone was detected only a few times. The CDR3 region is CASSIGPGAGDQPQHF. The CDR3 bases are TGTGCCAGTAGTATAGGCCCCGGCGCAGGGGATCAGCCCCAGCATTTT. The chain uses TRBV19 and TRBJ1-5, with a possible D match to TRBD1 (6 bases). Germline CDR1 LNHDA, CDR2 SQIVND (reference sequence). CDR3 length: 16 amino acids. Between the trimmed V and J ends, which lost 1 base and 5 bases, there was a span of 15 bases.

This CDR3 reads CASSYTIQETQYF. The CDR3 DNA sequence: TGTGCCAGCAGCTACACAATCCAAGAGACCCAGTACTTC. The chain links TRBV5-4 to TRBJ2-5; D uncertain. The V gene lost 3 bases and the J gene lost 1 base, with 7 bases spanning the gap. The V gene's germline CDR1 is SGHNT and CDR2 YYREEE (reference sequence). The CDR3 covers 13 residues.

The chain is built from TRBV6-6 and TRBJ2-7; TRBD1 matches 7 bases. V lost 6 bases and J lost 6; bases outside the gene matches: 5. Germline CDR1 is MNHNY and CDR2 is SVGAGI (reference sequence). This CDR3 is 12 amino acids long. In DNA, the CDR3 is TGTGCCAGCAGCCGTGACAGGGCCGAGCAGTACTTC. This gives the protein CASSRDRAEQYF.

The V call is TRBV3-1 (or the pseudogene TRBV3-2), the J call TRBJ1-2; D is uncertain. The CDR3 loop spans 14 amino acids. V dropped 0 bases and J dropped 2 bases, with 7 bases sitting between them. Germline CDR1 and CDR2: LGHDT and YNNKEL (reference sequence). The CDR3 DNA follows: TGTGCCAGCAGCCAAGATGGGCTCAACTATGGCTACACCTTC. This codes for CASSQDGLNYGYTF.

V usage is TRBV18 and J usage is TRBJ1-1; 7 nucleotides agree with TRBD1. This CDR3 region has 15 residues. Per the germline V gene, CDR1 is KGHSH and CDR2 is LQKENI. The V segment lost 1 base and the J segment 7 bases; nucleotides outside the gene matches: 9. CDR3 DNA sequence: TGTGCCAGCTCACCACAAGGGGGCGCGACGGTTGAAGCTTTCTTT. This translates into CASSPQGGATVEAFF. The variable domain in full, completed from reference TRBV18 and TRBJ1-1, reads NAGVMQNPRHLVRRRGQEARLRCSPMKGHSHVYWYRQLPEEGLKFMVYLQKENIIDESGMPKERFSAEFPKEGPSILRIQQVVRGDSAAYFCASSPQGGATVEAFFGQGTRLTVV.

The gene calls are TRBV9 and TRBJ2-7, with 12 positions matching TRBD2. The CDR3 contains 14 residues. Germline CDR1 SGDLS, CDR2 YYNGEE. V dropped 4 bases and J dropped 7; count of bases not matched to a gene: 6. CDR3 amino acids: CASSLTSGSQEQYF. The CDR3 DNA follows: TGTGCCAGCAGCTTGACTAGCGGGAGTCAAGAGCAGTACTTC.

The gene calls are TRBV16 and TRBJ1-1; D uncertain. With 7 bases removed from V and 4 bases from J, the gap between germline ends came to 19 bases. In germline, CDR1 is KGHSY, CDR2 FQNENV. This CDR3 has 15 residues. CDR3 sequence reads: CASTLPEGWGTEAFF. DNA of the CDR3: TGTGCCAGCACCCTCCCTGAGGGTTGGGGCACTGAAGCTTTCTTT. Variable domain in full (rest from reference TRBV16 and TRBJ1-1): GEEVAQTPKHLVRGEGQKAKLYCAPIKGHSYVFWYQQVLKNEFKFLISFQNENVFDETGMPKERFSAKCLPNSPCSLEIQATKLEDSAVYFCASTLPEGWGTEAFFGQGTRLTVV.

This sequence joins TRBV6-1 and TRBJ1-5; TRBD1 agrees at 9 bases. Per germline, CDR1 MNHNS and CDR2 SASEGT. The trim removed 3 bases at V and 3 bases at J, leaving 3 bases unmatched. This CDR3 comprises 15 residues. CDR3 coding DNA: TGTGCCAGCAGTGACGGGACAGGGCCCAATCAGCCCCAGCATTTT. Its translation is CASSDGTGPNQPQHF.